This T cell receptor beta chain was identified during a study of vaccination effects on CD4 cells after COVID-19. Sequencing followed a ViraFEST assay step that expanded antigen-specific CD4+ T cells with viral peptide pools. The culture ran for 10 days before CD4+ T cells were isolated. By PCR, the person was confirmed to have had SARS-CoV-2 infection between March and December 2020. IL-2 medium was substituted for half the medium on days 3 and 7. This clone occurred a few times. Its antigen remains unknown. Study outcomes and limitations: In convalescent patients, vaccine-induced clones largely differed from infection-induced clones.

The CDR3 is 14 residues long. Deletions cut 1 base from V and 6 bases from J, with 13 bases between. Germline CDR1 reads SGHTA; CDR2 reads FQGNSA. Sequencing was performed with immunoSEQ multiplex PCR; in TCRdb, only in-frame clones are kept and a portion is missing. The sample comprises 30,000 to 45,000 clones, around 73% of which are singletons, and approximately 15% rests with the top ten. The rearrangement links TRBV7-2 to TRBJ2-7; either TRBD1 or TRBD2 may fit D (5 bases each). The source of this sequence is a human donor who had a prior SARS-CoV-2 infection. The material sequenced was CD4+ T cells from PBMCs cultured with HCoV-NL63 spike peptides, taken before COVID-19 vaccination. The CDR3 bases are TGTGCCAGCAGCTTAGTCATTAGAGGGGCCGAGCAGTACTTC. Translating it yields CASSLVIRGAEQYF.